A single sample gave rise to the 3 T cell receptor beta chains below, sequenced in a study of Graves' ophthalmopathy and Graves' hyperthyroidism. Using RNA transcripts, the TCR beta CDR3 regions were amplified. Second-round multiplex PCR followed a first-round RT-PCR using HTBI primers. Each CDR3 protein is one row after TCRdb ran MiXCR on the multiplex PCR reads. The profile shows about 160,000 distinct CDR3 sequences, 30% to 45% of them singletons. The specimen was peripheral blood. The receptor source for this set is a woman between 40 and 50 years old with Graves' ophthalmopathy.

V and J are TRBV6-5 and TRBJ1-1; 8 bases align to TRBD1. Germline assignment: CDR1 MNHEY and CDR2 SVGAGI. This CDR3 has 15 residues. V lost 3 bases and J lost 4; bases outside the gene matches: 7. The CDR3 sequence is CASSYPSGGLTEAFF. The DNA of the CDR3 is TGTGCCAGCAGTTATCCTTCAGGGGGCCTCACTGAAGCTTTCTTT.

This clonotype was detected many times. This rearrangement joins TRBV12-3 or TRBV12-4 to TRBJ1-1; D is ambiguous. The CDR3 sequence is 11 residues long. V lost 5 bases to trimming and J lost 8 bases, with 9 bases between them. CDR3 DNA: TGTGCCAGCAGTCTCTATGAGGAAGCTTTCTTT. As protein: CASSLYEEAFF.

This clonotype has at least ten counts. The CDR3 here is CASSFRQAPQHF. The CDR3 DNA follows: TGTGCCAGCAGTTTTAGACAGGCCCCCCAGCATTTT. This rearrangement joins TRBV6-5 to TRBJ1-5, with D possibly TRBD1 on 6 matching bases. This CDR3 is built from 12 residues. V was cut by 4 bases and J by 10 bases, with 11 bases left in between. Per the germline V gene, CDR1 is MNHEY and CDR2 is SVGAGI.